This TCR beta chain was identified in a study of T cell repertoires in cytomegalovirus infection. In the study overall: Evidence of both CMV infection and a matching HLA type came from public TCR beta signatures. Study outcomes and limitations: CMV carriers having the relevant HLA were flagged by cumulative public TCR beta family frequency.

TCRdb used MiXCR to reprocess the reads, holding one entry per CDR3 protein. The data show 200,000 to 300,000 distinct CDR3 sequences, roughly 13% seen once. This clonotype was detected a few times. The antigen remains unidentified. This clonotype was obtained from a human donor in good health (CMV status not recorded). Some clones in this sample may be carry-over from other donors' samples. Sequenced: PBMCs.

The CDR3 here is CASRSRTAYTQYF. The CDR3 DNA is TGTGCCAGCAGATCTAGGACAGCCTATACGCAGTATTTT. The chain employs TRBV5-4 and TRBJ2-3, with D tentatively TRBD1 (6 bases). Trimming took off 5 bases at V and 7 bases at J, with 14 bases between the two ends. CDR1 is SGHNT and CDR2 is YYREEE in the germline V gene (reference sequence). This CDR3 has 13 amino acids. The complete variable domain, with remaining parts taken from reference TRBV5-4 and TRBJ2-3, reads ETGVTQSPTHLIKTRGQQVTLRCSSQSGHNTVSWYQQALGQGPQFIFQYYREEENGRGNFPPRFSGLQFPNYSSELNVNALELDDSALYLCASRSRTAYTQYFGPGTRLTVL.